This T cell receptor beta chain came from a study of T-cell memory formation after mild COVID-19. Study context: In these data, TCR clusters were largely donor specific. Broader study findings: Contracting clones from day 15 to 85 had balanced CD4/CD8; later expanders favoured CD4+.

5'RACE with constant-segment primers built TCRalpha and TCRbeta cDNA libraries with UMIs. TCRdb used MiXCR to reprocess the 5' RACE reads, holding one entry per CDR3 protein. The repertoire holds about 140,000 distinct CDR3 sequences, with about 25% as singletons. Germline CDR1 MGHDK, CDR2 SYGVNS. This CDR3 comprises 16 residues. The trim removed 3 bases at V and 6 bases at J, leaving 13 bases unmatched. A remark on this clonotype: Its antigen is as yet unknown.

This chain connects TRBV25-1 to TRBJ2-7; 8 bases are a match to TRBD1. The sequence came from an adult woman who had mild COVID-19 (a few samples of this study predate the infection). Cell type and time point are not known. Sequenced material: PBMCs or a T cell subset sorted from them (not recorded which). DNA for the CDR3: TGTGCCAGCAGTGAGGGCTGGACAGGGCCTTTTGCCGAGCAGTACTTC. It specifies CASSEGWTGPFAEQYF.